This T cell receptor (beta chain) originates from a study of Ad26.COV2.S vaccination and SARS-CoV-2 variants. Study information: The vaccine Ad26.COV2.S was put into the muscle once, or twice with 56 days between.

Generated by immunoSEQ multiplex PCR, the TCRdb table keeps only in-frame clones and is missing some. The table lists roughly 300,000 clones, more than 85% of them singletons. Specified treatment: some 19 received Ad26.COV2.S at low or high dose, single or two shots; a few received placebo; per-sample allocation not given. Collection of the samples took place on day 63 after the first injection of vaccine or placebo. The TCR sequence derives from a person between 18 and 65 years old who received the Ad26.COV2.S COVID-19 vaccine or a placebo. The sample was peripheral blood, taken in a trial of Ad26.COV2.S vaccine versus placebo.

CDR3 residues: CASRGRTNTGELFF. The CDR3, as DNA: TGTGCCAGCAGGGGACGGACGAACACCGGGGAGCTGTTTTTT. J is TRBJ2-2 and V is TRBV6-5, with D tentatively TRBD1 or TRBD2 (5 bases each). The CDR3 consists of 14 residues. The germline gives CDR1 MNHEY, CDR2 SVGAGI. V was pared by 6 bases and J by 0 bases, with 8 bases between.